This T cell receptor beta chain was recorded in a study of cytomegalovirus exposure and HLA in healthy donors. General study results and limits: Researchers had no immune exposure information except CMV serostatus available. In a later analysis, TCR beta V- and J-gene trimming showed a link to a missense DCLRE1C variant. Most TCR sequences were seen very rarely across donors, but some public TCRs occurred in many.

On this clone itself: Antigen specificity is unknown.

The primer mix had 60 Vbeta and 13 Jbeta primers. Produced via immunoSEQ multiplex PCR; TCRdb's table is partial and in-frame only. The sample records over 120,000 clones, more than 9.5% being singletons. The sequence was obtained from a man aged 45-60 years in good health and CMV-seronegative. The sample was PBMCs.

This CDR3 is CASSQGTETEAFF. The CDR3 nucleotides read TGTGCCAGCAGCCAGGGGACAGAAACTGAAGCTTTCTTT. The chain employs TRBV5-4 and TRBJ1-1, with 7 bases that match TRBD1. V was pared by 4 bases and J by 5 bases, with 5 bases of the junction left unmatched. The CDR3 is made up of 13 amino acids. The germline CDR1 and CDR2 sequences are SGHNT and YYREEE (reference sequence).